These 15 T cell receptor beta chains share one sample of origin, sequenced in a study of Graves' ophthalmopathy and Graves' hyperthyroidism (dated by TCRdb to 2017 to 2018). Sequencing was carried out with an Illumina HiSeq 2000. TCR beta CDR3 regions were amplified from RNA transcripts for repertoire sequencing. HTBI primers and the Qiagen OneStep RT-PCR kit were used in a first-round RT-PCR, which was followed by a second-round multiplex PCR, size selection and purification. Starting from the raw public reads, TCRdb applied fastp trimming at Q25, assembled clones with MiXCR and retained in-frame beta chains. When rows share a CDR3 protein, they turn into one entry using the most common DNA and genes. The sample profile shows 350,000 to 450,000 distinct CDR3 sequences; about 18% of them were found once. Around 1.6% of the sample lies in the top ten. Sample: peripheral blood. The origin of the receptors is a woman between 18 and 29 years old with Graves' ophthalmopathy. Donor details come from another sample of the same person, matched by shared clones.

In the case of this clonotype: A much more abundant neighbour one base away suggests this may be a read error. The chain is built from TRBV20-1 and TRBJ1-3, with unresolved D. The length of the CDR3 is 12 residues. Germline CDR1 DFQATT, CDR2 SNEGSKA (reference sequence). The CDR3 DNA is TGCAGTGCTAGAAGTACTGGAGACACCATATATTTT. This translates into CSARSTGDTIYF.

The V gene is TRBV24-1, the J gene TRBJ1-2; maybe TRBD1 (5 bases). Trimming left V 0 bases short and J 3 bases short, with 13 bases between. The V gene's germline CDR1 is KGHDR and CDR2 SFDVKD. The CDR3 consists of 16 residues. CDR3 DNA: TGTGCCACCAGTGATTTGTGGTCAGGGACGGACTATGGCTACACCTTC. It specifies CATSDLWSGTDYGYTF.

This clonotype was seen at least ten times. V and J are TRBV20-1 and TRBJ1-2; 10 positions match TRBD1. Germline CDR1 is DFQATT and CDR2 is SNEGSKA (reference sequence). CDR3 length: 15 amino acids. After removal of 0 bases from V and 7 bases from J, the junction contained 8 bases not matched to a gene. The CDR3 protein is CSARDRTGGISGYTF. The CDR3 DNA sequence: TGCAGTGCTAGAGACCGGACAGGGGGGATCTCTGGCTACACCTTC.

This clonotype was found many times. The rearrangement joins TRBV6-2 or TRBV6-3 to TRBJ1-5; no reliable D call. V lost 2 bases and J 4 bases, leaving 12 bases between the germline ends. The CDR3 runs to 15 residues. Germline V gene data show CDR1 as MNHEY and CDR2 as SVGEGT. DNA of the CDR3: TGTGCCAGCAGTTACATTCCGGACCCGAATCAGCCCCAGCATTTT. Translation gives CASSYIPDPNQPQHF.

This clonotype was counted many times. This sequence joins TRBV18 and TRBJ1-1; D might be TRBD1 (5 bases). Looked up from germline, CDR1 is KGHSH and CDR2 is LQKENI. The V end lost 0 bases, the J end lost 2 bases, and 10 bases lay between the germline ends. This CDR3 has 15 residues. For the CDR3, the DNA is TGTGCCAGCTCACCACCGGAAGGGGTTAACACTGAAGCTTTCTTT. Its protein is CASSPPEGVNTEAFF.

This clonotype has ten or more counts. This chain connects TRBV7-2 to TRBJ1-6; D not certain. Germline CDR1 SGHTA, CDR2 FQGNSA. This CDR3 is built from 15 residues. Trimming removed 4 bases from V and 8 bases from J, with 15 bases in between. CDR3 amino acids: CASSSDGRRDSPLHF. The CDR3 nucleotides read TGTGCCAGCAGCTCAGACGGCCGGAGGGATTCACCCCTCCACTTT.

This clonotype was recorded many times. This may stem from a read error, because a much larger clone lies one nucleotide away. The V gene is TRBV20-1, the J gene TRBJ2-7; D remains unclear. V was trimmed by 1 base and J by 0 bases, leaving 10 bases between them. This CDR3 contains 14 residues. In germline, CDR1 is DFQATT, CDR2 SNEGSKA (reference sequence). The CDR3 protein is CSARGLSVSYEQYF. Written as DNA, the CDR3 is TGCAGTGCTAGAGGCCTCAGCGTCTCCTACGAGCAGTACTTC.

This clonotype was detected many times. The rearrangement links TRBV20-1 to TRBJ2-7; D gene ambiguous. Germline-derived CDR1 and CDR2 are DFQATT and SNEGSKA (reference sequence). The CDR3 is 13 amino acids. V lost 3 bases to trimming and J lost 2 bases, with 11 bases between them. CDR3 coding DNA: TGCAGTGCTAGTGCCCCTTCAACCTACGAGCAGTACTTC. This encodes CSASAPSTYEQYF.

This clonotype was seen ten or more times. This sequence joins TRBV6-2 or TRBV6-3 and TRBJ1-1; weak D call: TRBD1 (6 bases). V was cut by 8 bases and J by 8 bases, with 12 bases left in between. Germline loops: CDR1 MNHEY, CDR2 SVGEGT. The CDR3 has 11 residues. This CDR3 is CASPGGTEAFF. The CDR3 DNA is TGTGCCAGCCCCGGGGGCACCGAAGCTTTCTTT.

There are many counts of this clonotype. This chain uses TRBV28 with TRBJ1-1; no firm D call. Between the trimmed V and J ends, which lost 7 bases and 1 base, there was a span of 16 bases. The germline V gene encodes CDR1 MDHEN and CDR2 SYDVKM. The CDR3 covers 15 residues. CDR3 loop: CASTTLGGGNTEAFF. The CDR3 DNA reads TGTGCCAGCACCACGCTCGGCGGTGGGAACACTGAAGCTTTCTTT.

The CDR3 reads CATSRDRDRSNSPLHF. Written as DNA, the CDR3 is TGTGCCACCAGCAGAGATCGGGACAGGAGTAATTCACCCCTCCACTTT. The chain links TRBV15 to TRBJ1-6; 8 bases match TRBD1. The V gene end was trimmed by 0 bases and the J gene end by 6 bases; junction bases not matched to a gene: 4. Germline V gene lookup returns CDR1 LNHNV and CDR2 YYDKDF (reference sequence). The CDR3 is 16 amino acids.

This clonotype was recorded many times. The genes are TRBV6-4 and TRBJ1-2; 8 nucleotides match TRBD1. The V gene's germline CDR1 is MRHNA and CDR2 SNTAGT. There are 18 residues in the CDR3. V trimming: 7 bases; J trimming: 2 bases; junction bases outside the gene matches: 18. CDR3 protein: CASTPRQGRGYDNYGYTF. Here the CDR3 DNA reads TGTGCCAGCACCCCCCGACAGGGGAGGGGATATGACAACTATGGCTACACCTTC.

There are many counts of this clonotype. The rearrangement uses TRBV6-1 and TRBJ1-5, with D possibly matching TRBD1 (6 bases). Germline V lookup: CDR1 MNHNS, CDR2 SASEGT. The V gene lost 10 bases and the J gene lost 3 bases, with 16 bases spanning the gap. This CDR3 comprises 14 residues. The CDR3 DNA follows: TGTGCCAATCCCACCAGGGGTCCCAATCAGCCCCAGCATTTT. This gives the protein CANPTRGPNQPQHF.

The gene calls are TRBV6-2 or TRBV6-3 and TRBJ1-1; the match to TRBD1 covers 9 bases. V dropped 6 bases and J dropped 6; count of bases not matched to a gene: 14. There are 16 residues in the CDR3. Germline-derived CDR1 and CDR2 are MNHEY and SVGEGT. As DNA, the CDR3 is TGTGCCAGCAGCGACCCTTTCGGACAGGGGCTCGCTGAAGCTTTCTTT. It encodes CASSDPFGQGLAEAFF.

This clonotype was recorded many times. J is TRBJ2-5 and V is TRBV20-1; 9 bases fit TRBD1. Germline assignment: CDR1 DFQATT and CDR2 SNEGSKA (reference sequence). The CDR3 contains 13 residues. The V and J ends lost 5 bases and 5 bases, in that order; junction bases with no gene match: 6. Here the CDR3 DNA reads TGCAGTGCTCACCGGGACAGGGACGAGACCCAGTACTTC. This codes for CSAHRDRDETQYF.